A single sample gave rise to the 25 T cell receptor beta chains below, sequenced in a study of cytomegalovirus exposure and HLA in healthy donors (TCRdb year 2017). Library construction relied on the immunoSEQ multiplex PCR assay. The multiplex PCR relied on a mix of 60 forward primers for TCR Vbeta segments and 13 reverse primers for TCR Jbeta segments. Not all clones reach the TCRdb copy of this immuneACCESS table, which keeps in-frame sequences only. Checked studies attribute under half of the gap to unresolved V genes and leave the rest unexplained. This sample's listing comprises about 190,000 clones. In total, the top ten clones hold 6.5% of the sample. Input material: PBMCs. These receptors all stem from a young man in good health and CMV-seronegative.

The chain combines TRBV11-3 with TRBJ1-1; D unresolved. V dropped 2 bases and J dropped 0 bases, with 7 bases sitting between them. From germline, CDR1 is SGHNT and CDR2 YENEEA. CDR3 length: 14 amino acids. CDR3 nucleotides: TGTGCCAGCAGCTTATCAGGTATGAACACTGAAGCTTTCTTT. Protein product: CASSLSGMNTEAFF.

The chain has TRBV4-2 and TRBJ2-5; the D gene is possibly TRBD1 (5 bases). The DNA end lines up better with TRBJ2-7; the J call may be wrong. The CDR3 contains 16 residues. Germline V gene data show CDR1 as LGHNA and CDR2 as YNFKEQ. In nucleotides, the CDR3 is TGTGCCAGCAGCCAAGATAGTCAGGGCGCGCTATACGAGCAGTACTTC. Protein sequence: CASSQDSQGALYEQYF.

The gene calls are TRBV28 and TRBJ2-3; 11 positions match TRBD2. Germline V gene sequence: CDR1 MDHEN, CDR2 SYDVKM. V trimming: 6 bases; J trimming: 0 bases; junction bases outside the gene matches: 2. The CDR3 totals 15 residues. Here the CDR3 DNA reads TGTGCCAGCAGCAGACTAGCGGGAAGCACAGATACGCAGTATTTT. It translates to CASSRLAGSTDTQYF.

The chain recombines TRBV7-9 with TRBJ2-5; 8 bases are a match to TRBD1. The V and J ends lost 6 bases and 2 bases, in that order; junction bases with no gene match: 5. This CDR3 is built from 14 residues. Germline loops: CDR1 SEHNR, CDR2 FQNEAQ (reference sequence). The CDR3 spells CASRPRQGQETQYF. The CDR3 DNA reads as TGTGCCAGCAGACCTCGACAGGGGCAAGAGACCCAGTACTTC.

The chain links TRBV15 to TRBJ2-2, with TRBD1 as a possible D gene (5 bases). This CDR3 has 15 residues. Germline V lookup: CDR1 LNHNV, CDR2 YYDKDF (reference sequence). Trimming took off 0 bases at V and 4 bases at J, with 9 bases between the two ends. The CDR3 sequence is CATSRDHTGTGELFF. The CDR3 coding sequence is TGTGCCACCAGCAGAGACCATACAGGCACCGGGGAGCTGTTTTTT.

This chain's CDR3 is CASGLGREGDETQYF. CDR3 DNA: TGTGCTAGTGGCCTCGGACGAGAGGGGGATGAGACCCAGTACTTC. The chain joins TRBV12-5 to TRBJ2-5; perhaps TRBD1 as D (6 bases). The CDR3 sequence is 15 residues long. V gave up 6 bases and J gave up 5 bases, with 19 bases separating them. In germline, CDR1 is LGHNT, CDR2 FRNRAP. Full variable domain (rest looked up from reference TRBV12-5 and TRBJ2-5): DARVTQTPRHKVTEMGQEVTMRCQPILGHNTVFWYRQTMMQGLELLAYFRNRAPLDDSGMPKDRFSAEMPDATLATLKIQPSEPRDSAVYFCASGLGREGDETQYFGPGTRLLVL.

V gene TRBV16 combines with J gene TRBJ1-5, with unresolved D. CDR3 size: 13 residues. Germline CDR1 KGHSY, CDR2 FQNENV. Trimming removed 4 bases at V and 5 bases at J, with 9 bases between. CDR3 amino acids: CASSRQEDQPQHF. CDR3 bases: TGTGCCAGCAGCCGCCAGGAAGATCAGCCCCAGCATTTT.

On this clone: The sample contains more than one DNA sequence encoding this CDR3. The V and J genes are TRBV19 and TRBJ1-5; 8 bases are a match to TRBD1. The CDR3 consists of 13 residues. Germline values: CDR1 LNHDA, CDR2 SQIVND (reference sequence). Trimming removed 5 bases from V and 4 bases from J; junction bases left unmatched: 1. CDR3 in amino acids: CASSRQGNQPQHF. For the CDR3, the DNA is TGTGCCAGTAGTCGACAGGGGAATCAGCCCCAGCATTTT.

V and J are TRBV5-1 and TRBJ2-1; a weak D match, TRBD2 (5 bases). Between the trimmed V and J ends, which lost 3 bases and 2 bases, there was a span of 15 bases. Germline V lookup: CDR1 SGHRS, CDR2 YFSETQ. CDR3 length: 16 amino acids. This CDR3 reads CASSWVGELTYNEQFF. The CDR3 nucleotides read TGCGCCAGCAGCTGGGTGGGAGAACTTACCTACAATGAGCAGTTCTTC.

This chain joins TRBV2 and TRBJ2-5; 12 bases match TRBD1. Germline V gene lookup returns CDR1 SNHLY and CDR2 FYNNEI. With V trimmed by 6 bases and J by 4 bases, 6 bases remained unmatched. This CDR3 contains 15 residues. The CDR3 DNA reads as TGTGCCAGCAGGGGACAGGGGGCTCGAGGAGAGACCCAGTACTTC. Protein sequence: CASRGQGARGETQYF.

The gene calls are TRBV7-9 and TRBJ2-5, with TRBD1 matching over 8 bases. The J call is doubtful: the DNA matches TRBJ2-7 better. The germline V gene encodes CDR1 SEHNR and CDR2 FQNEAQ (reference sequence). This CDR3 region has 15 residues. The CDR3: CASSLLPGQEYEQYF. DNA for the CDR3: TGTGCCAGCAGCTTACTTCCGGGACAGGAGTACGAGCAGTACTTC.

The V gene is TRBV7-9, the J gene TRBJ2-3; possible D gene TRBD1, 6 bases. V lost 2 bases and J 12 bases, leaving 24 bases between the germline ends. The CDR3 sequence is 16 residues long. Germline values: CDR1 SEHNR, CDR2 FQNEAQ (reference sequence). CDR3 region: CASSLMAGASGYDQYF. CDR3 bases: TGTGCCAGCAGCTTAATGGCAGGGGCCTCCGGGTACGACCAGTATTTT.

The chain recombines TRBV28 with TRBJ2-3, with 8 nucleotides matching TRBD1. V lost 11 bases, J lost 6 bases, and 13 bases stayed unmatched. Germline CDR1 and CDR2: MDHEN and SYDVKM. The CDR3 consists of 14 residues. CDR3 bases: TGTGCCCGATGCCCGGACAGGGTTGAGGATACGCAGTATTTT. It specifies CARCPDRVEDTQYF. Complete variable domain (other parts from reference TRBV28 and TRBJ2-3): DVKVTQSSRYLVKRTGEKVFLECVQDMDHENMFWYRQDPGLGLRLIYFSYDVKMKEKGDIPEGYSVSREKKERFSLILESASTNQTSMYLCARCPDRVEDTQYFGPGTRLTVL.

This chain connects TRBV4-1 to TRBJ2-3, with 11 bases aligning to TRBD2. This CDR3 region has 16 residues. Germline CDR1 is MGHRA and CDR2 is YSYEKL. V shed 5 bases, J shed 1 base, and the junction held 5 bases outside the gene matches. The CDR3 sequence: CASSYTGLAGTDTQYF. The CDR3 DNA sequence: TGCGCCAGCAGCTACACGGGACTAGCGGGCACAGATACGCAGTATTTT.

The chain is built from TRBV7-4 and TRBJ1-5; D is unclear. Germline CDR1 and CDR2: SGHVT and SQSDAQ. This CDR3 comprises 14 residues. V was trimmed by 2 bases and J by 7 bases, leaving 12 bases between them. DNA for the CDR3: TGTGCCAGCAGCTTAACCCGCCCGGGGCAGCCCCAGCATTTT. It translates to CASSLTRPGQPQHF.

The gene calls are TRBV7-9 and TRBJ2-3, with 15 bases lining up with TRBD2. V shed 5 bases and J 4 bases; nucleotides not matched to a gene: 4. This CDR3 comprises 16 residues. CDR1 and CDR2 (germline): SEHNR, FQNEAQ (reference sequence). CDR3 region: CASSQGLAGGADTQYF. The CDR3 coding sequence is TGTGCCAGCAGCCAAGGACTAGCGGGAGGGGCAGATACGCAGTATTTT.

This chain joins TRBV18 and TRBJ2-2, with D possibly TRBD1 on 5 matching bases. Trimming cost V 3 bases and J 3 bases, with 11 bases left between them. The CDR3 contains 15 residues. In germline, CDR1 is KGHSH, CDR2 LQKENI. The CDR3 reads CASSPFGRDTGELFF. The CDR3 DNA follows: TGTGCCAGCTCACCCTTCGGCAGGGACACCGGGGAGCTGTTTTTT.

This rearrangement joins TRBV5-1 to TRBJ1-2; D gene uncertain. V was trimmed by 4 bases and J by 5 bases, leaving 15 bases between them. The CDR3 is 14 residues long. The germline gives CDR1 SGHRS, CDR2 YFSETQ. The chain's CDR3 is CASSQTRDSYGYTF. DNA for the CDR3: TGCGCCAGCAGCCAAACTCGGGATTCTTATGGCTACACCTTC.

The CDR3 loop reads CASSMTWDRKDYGYTF. The CDR3 DNA is TGTGCCAGTAGCATGACCTGGGACAGGAAAGACTATGGCTACACCTTC. The J gene is TRBJ1-2, the V gene TRBV2; 8 bases map to TRBD1. CDR3 length: 16 amino acids. Germline trimming cut 9 bases from V and 3 bases from J; bases unmatched to any gene: 15. Germline CDR1 is SNHLY and CDR2 is FYNNEI.

This chain's CDR3 is CASSRTGGGYNEQFF. CDR3 DNA sequence: TGTGCCAGCAGCCGGACAGGGGGCGGCTACAATGAGCAGTTCTTC. V usage is TRBV7-7 and J usage is TRBJ2-1, with 11 bases that match TRBD1. The CDR3 extends over 15 amino acids. The germline gives CDR1 SSHAT, CDR2 FNYEAQ (reference sequence). The V and J ends lost 5 bases and 3 bases, in that order; junction bases with no gene match: 3.

The chain employs TRBV9 and TRBJ2-5, with 8 bases that match TRBD2. Germline V lookup: CDR1 SGDLS, CDR2 YYNGEE. The V segment lost 3 bases and the J segment 5 bases; nucleotides outside the gene matches: 9. CDR3 length: 15 amino acids. The CDR3 nucleotides read TGTGCCAGCAGCGCAACTAGCGGCCTCGGGGAGACCCAGTACTTC. It is translated as CASSATSGLGETQYF.

The chain links TRBV27 to TRBJ2-7; 16 bases map to TRBD2. CDR3 size: 18 residues. The trim removed 5 bases at V and 4 bases at J, leaving 11 bases unmatched. CDR1 and CDR2 from the germline V gene are MNHEY and SMNVEV (reference sequence). CDR3 amino acids: CASSRTGTSGRAGYEQYF. As DNA, the CDR3 is TGTGCCAGCAGTCGTACTGGGACTAGCGGGAGGGCGGGGTACGAGCAGTACTTC.

V gene TRBV27 combines with J gene TRBJ2-1, with 10 bases aligning to TRBD1. Germline CDR1 MNHEY, CDR2 SMNVEV (reference sequence). The trim removed 0 bases at V and 7 bases at J, leaving 9 bases unmatched. The CDR3 has 17 amino acids. This CDR3 is CASSLSLGDRGGNEQFF. The CDR3 DNA sequence: TGTGCCAGCAGTTTATCCTTAGGGGACAGGGGTGGGAATGAGCAGTTCTTC.

The chain employs TRBV10-1 and TRBJ2-3, with D unclear. V dropped 0 bases and J dropped 7 bases, with 5 bases sitting between them. The CDR3 sequence is 12 residues long. Germline V gene sequence: CDR1 WNHNN, CDR2 SYGVQD (reference sequence). The CDR3 loop reads CASSESQYTQYF. In nucleotides, the CDR3 is TGCGCCAGCAGTGAGTCGCAGTATACGCAGTATTTT.

This sequence joins TRBV2 and TRBJ2-7; D might be TRBD1 (6 bases). Germline CDR1 and CDR2: SNHLY and FYNNEI. Trimming pared 6 bases from V and 7 bases from J, leaving 19 bases between. There are 14 residues in the CDR3. CDR3 sequence: CASRGAGWSIEQYF. The CDR3 DNA reads as TGTGCCAGCAGGGGGGCAGGGTGGTCGATAGAGCAGTACTTC.